A single sample gave rise to the 15 T cell receptor beta chains below, sequenced in a study of cytotoxic CD8 clonotypes in ibrutinib-treated CLL. Sequencing used immunoSEQ multiplex PCR; TCRdb keeps in-frame clones, though not all of them. The sample includes around 70,000 clones, 80% of them seen just once. The starting material was PBMCs, obtained at disease progression, from a patient treated with ibrutinib. The receptors were gathered from a human donor with chronic lymphocytic leukemia.

The rearrangement links TRBV2 to TRBJ1-1; D may be TRBD1 (5 bases). The CDR3 totals 13 residues. CDR1 is SNHLY, CDR2 FYNNEI, per germline. Trimming removed 7 bases at V and 2 bases at J, with 11 bases between. The CDR3 here is CASNGGYNTEAFF. DNA of the CDR3: TGTGCCAGCAATGGGGGATATAACACTGAAGCTTTCTTT.

This clone was seen just once. J is TRBJ2-7 and V is TRBV21-1; the D segment call TRBD2 is taken from the table without a DNA check. TRBV21-1 is termed a pseudogene. The CDR3 sequence is 16 residues long. Here the CDR3 reads CASSKLGGGHSYEQYF. CDR3 nucleotide sequence: TGTGCCAGCAGCAAATTGGGCGGGGGGCACTCCTACGAGCAGTACTTC.

This sequence joins TRBV9 and TRBJ2-7; a possible D gene is TRBD1 (6 bases). CDR1 and CDR2 (germline): SGDLS, YYNGEE. The V gene lost 5 bases and the J gene lost 0 bases, with 12 bases spanning the gap. This CDR3 spans 14 amino acids. CDR3 sequence (DNA): TGTGCCAGCAGTCCGGGACAAAGCTCCTACGAGCAGTACTTC. This encodes CASSPGQSSYEQYF.

The chain combines TRBV2 with TRBJ1-1; no firm D call. V gave up 2 bases and J gave up 5 bases, with 6 bases separating them. Germline CDR1 and CDR2: SNHLY and FYNNEI. The CDR3 has 12 residues. For the CDR3, the DNA is TGTGCCAGCAGTGAACTTGGGACTGAAGCTTTCTTT. Translation: CASSELGTEAFF.

This clone was detected only a few times. The rearrangement joins TRBV7-9 to TRBJ1-1; no definite D call. Between the trimmed V and J ends, which lost 5 bases and 3 bases, there was a span of 13 bases. Germline V gives CDR1 SEHNR, CDR2 FQNEAQ (reference sequence). The CDR3 covers 14 residues. The CDR3 bases are TGTGCCAGCAGCCCCTTTGGGTCCGACACTGAAGCTTTCTTT. Amino acid sequence: CASSPFGSDTEAFF. Based on the CDR3 plus reference TRBV7-9 and TRBJ1-1, the full variable domain is DTGVSQNPRHKITKRGQNVTFRCDPISEHNRLYWYRQTLGQGPEFLTYFQNEAQLEKSRLLSDRFSAERPKGSFSTLEIQRTEQGDSAMYLCASSPFGSDTEAFFGQGTRLTVV.

This sequence joins TRBV27 and TRBJ2-7; either TRBD1 or TRBD2 may fit D (6 bases each). The CDR3 contains 15 residues. The V end was cut by 7 bases, the J end by 0 bases, with 16 bases between. CDR1 and CDR2 from the germline V gene are MNHEY and SMNVEV (reference sequence). CDR3 nucleotides: TGTGCCAGCAATTATGGAGGGGGAGACTCCTACGAGCAGTACTTC. Translated: CASNYGGGDSYEQYF.

The chain carries TRBV19 and TRBJ1-3; tentative D call: TRBD1 (6 bases). Trimming took 6 bases from V and 0 from J, leaving 12 bases between them. The CDR3 length is 15 residues. Germline loops: CDR1 LNHDA, CDR2 SQIVND (reference sequence). The CDR3: CASRRQEHSGNTIYF. The CDR3, as DNA: TGTGCCAGTAGGCGACAGGAGCACTCTGGAAACACCATATATTTT.

This rearrangement joins TRBV7-9 to TRBJ2-5; D not resolved. The CDR3 sequence is 13 residues long. Germline CDR1 reads SEHNR; CDR2 reads FQNEAQ (reference sequence). Trimming took off 5 bases at V and 5 bases at J, with 12 bases between the two ends. CDR3 bases: TGTGCCAGCAGCCCCGCAGCTTCGGAGACCCAGTACTTC. Translated: CASSPAASETQYF.

This clone has a single count. V gene TRBV5-1 combines with J gene TRBJ2-5, with a possible D match to TRBD2 (6 bases). The V end was cut by 0 bases, the J end by 0 bases, with 6 bases between. Germline values: CDR1 SGHRS, CDR2 YFSETQ. The CDR3 consists of 14 residues. CDR3 loop: CASSLASDQETQYF. DNA of the CDR3: TGCGCCAGCAGCTTGGCTAGCGACCAAGAGACCCAGTACTTC.

The chain uses TRBV6-5 and TRBJ2-7; D possibly corresponds to TRBD2 (5 bases). Germline lookup yields CDR1 MNHEY and CDR2 SVGAGI. V lost 7 bases to trimming and J lost 0 bases, with 16 bases between them. The CDR3 sequence is 15 residues long. CDR3 nucleotides: TGTGCCAGCACCAAGAAGACGGGAAGCTCCTACGAGCAGTACTTC. This translates into CASTKKTGSSYEQYF.

CDR3 loop: CASSMIAGFHEQYF. In nucleotides, the CDR3 is TGTGCCAGTAGTATGATCGCAGGATTCCACGAGCAGTACTTC. The genes are TRBV19 and TRBJ2-7; D uncertain. With 3 bases removed from V and 5 bases from J, the gap between germline ends came to 14 bases. The CDR3 runs to 14 residues. Germline V gene lookup returns CDR1 LNHDA and CDR2 SQIVND (reference sequence).

V is TRBV30 and J is TRBJ1-4; D is uncertain. The V gene lost 5 bases and the J gene lost 5 bases, with 15 bases spanning the gap. CDR1 and CDR2 (germline): GTSNPN, SVGIG (reference sequence). This CDR3 has 14 residues. The CDR3 loop reads CAWSGFGRNEKLFF. The DNA of the CDR3 is TGTGCCTGGTCCGGCTTCGGTCGAAATGAAAAACTGTTTTTT.

The chain links TRBV19 to TRBJ1-2, with 10 bases lining up with TRBD1. The CDR3 is 15 residues long. The J segment lost 4 bases and the V segment lost 3 bases, leaving 5 bases of the junction unmatched. Germline-derived CDR1 and CDR2 are LNHDA and SQIVND (reference sequence). CDR3: CASSIGTGAFYGYTF. The DNA for the CDR3 is TGTGCCAGTAGTATCGGGACAGGGGCTTTCTATGGCTACACCTTC.

The V call is TRBV2, the J call TRBJ1-4; TRBD1 matches 7 bases. The CDR3 has 15 residues. V was clipped by 6 bases and J by 2 bases; unmatched bases: 6. The germline CDR1 and CDR2 sequences are SNHLY and FYNNEI. As DNA, the CDR3 is TGTGCCAGCAGAGATCCGGGACAGACTAATGAAAAACTGTTTTTT. Translating it yields CASRDPGQTNEKLFF.

CDR3 sequence (DNA): TGTGCCAGCAGCAACAGACTCGGACAGACGGGCACTGAAGCTTTCTTT. Translated, it gives CASSNRLGQTGTEAFF. The J gene is TRBJ1-1, the V gene TRBV28; tentative D call: TRBD1 (6 bases). Germline V CDR1 and CDR2: MDHEN, SYDVKM. This CDR3 has 16 amino acids. V was trimmed by 6 bases and J by 4 bases, leaving 21 bases between them.